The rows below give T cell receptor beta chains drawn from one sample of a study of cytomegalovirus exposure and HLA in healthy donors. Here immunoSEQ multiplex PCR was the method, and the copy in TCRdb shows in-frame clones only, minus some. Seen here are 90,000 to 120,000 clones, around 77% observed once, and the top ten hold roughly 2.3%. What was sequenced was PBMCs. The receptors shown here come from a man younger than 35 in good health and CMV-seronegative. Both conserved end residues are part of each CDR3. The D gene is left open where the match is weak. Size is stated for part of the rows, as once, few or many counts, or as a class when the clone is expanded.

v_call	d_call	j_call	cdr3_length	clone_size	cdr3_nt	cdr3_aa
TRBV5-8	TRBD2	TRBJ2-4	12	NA	TGTGCCAGCAGCACCACGGGGGGCATTCAGTACTTC	CASSTTGGIQYF
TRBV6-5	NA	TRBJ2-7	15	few	TGTGCCAGCAGTTACTCGAACAGGGACTCCTACGAGCAGTACTTC	CASSYSNRDSYEQYF
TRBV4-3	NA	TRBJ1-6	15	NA	TGCGCCAGCAGCCAAGAGCGCTACGGGAATTCACCCCTCCACTTT	CASSQERYGNSPLHF
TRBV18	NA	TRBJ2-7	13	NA	TGTGCCAGCTCGCCCGCCGGTGGCTACGAGCAGTACTTC	CASSPAGGYEQYF
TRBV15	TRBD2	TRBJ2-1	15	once	TGTGCCACCAGCAGAGATGTTAGCGGGGGAAATGAGCAGTTCTTC	CATSRDVSGGNEQFF
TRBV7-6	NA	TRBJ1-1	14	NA	TGTGCCAGCAGCTTTAGAGGTGGGAACACTGAAGCTTTCTTT	CASSFRGGNTEAFF
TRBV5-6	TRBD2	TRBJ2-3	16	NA	TGTGCCAGCAGCTTGTCGGTAGCGGGAGCCACAGATACGCAGTATTTT	CASSLSVAGATDTQYF
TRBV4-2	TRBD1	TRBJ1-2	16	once	TGTGCCAGCAGCCAAGATCTCGGCGGGCAGGGGGCTGACTACACCTTC	CASSQDLGGQGADYTF
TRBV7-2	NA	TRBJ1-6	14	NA	TGTGCCAGCAGCTTACGGCGGGCTGCGTCACCCCTCCACTTT	CASSLRRAASPLHF
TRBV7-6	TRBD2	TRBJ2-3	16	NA	TGTGCCAGCAGCTTGGGAGCGGGGGGGCTCACAGATACGCAGTATTTT	CASSLGAGGLTDTQYF
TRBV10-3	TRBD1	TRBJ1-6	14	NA	TGTGCCATCAGTGGGGACAGCAATAATTCACCCCTCCACTTT	CAISGDSNNSPLHF
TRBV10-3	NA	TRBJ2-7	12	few	TGTGCCATCAGTGCCCTCCTGCGAGAGCAGTACTTC	CAISALLREQYF
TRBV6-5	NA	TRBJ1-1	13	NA	TGTGCCAGCAGTTTCATAGGGGGGGGCGAAGCTTTCTTT	CASSFIGGGEAFF
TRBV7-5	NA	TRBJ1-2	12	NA	TGCATATGGAGGCTTCCCTATCGGGGCTACACCTTC	CIWRLPYRGYTF
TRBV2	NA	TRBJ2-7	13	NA	TGTGCCAGCAGTGCCCCATGGAGTAACGAGCAGTACTTC	CASSAPWSNEQYF
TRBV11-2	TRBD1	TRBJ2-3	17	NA	TGTGCCAGCAGCTTATTGGGGGGGACAGGGCTCACAGATACGCAGTATTTT	CASSLLGGTGLTDTQYF
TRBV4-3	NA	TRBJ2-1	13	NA	TGCGCCAGCAGCCAAGACCCTAGTCATGAGCAGTTCTTC	CASSQDPSHEQFF
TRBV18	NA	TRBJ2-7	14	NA	TGTGCCAGCTCACCCGACAGGTTGGGGTACGAGCAGTACTTC	CASSPDRLGYEQYF
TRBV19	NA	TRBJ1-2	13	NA	TGTGCCAGTAGTATAAGCGGGAACTATGGCTACACCTTC	CASSISGNYGYTF
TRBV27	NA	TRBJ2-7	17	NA	TGTGCCAGCAGTTTTGCCAGTACCGGATGGAGCTCCTACGAGCAGTACTTC	CASSFASTGWSSYEQYF
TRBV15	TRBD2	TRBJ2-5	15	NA	TGTGCCACCAGCAGAGAGGTAGCGGGGGTAATGACCCAGTACTTC	CATSREVAGVMTQYF
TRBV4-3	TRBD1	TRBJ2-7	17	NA	TGCGCCAGCAGCCAAGAAGTGGCAGGGGGCATTTCTTACGAGCAGTACTTC	CASSQEVAGGISYEQYF
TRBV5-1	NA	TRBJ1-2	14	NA	TGCGCCAGCAGCTTGGGACAGAAATTAAATGGCTACACCTTC	CASSLGQKLNGYTF
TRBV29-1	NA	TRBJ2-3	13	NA	TGCAGCGTTGATCTGTCTAGCACAGATACGCAGTATTTT	CSVDLSSTDTQYF
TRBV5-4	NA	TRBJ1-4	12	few	TGTGCCAGCAGCTTGAGAGGGGAAAAACTGTTTTTT	CASSLRGEKLFF
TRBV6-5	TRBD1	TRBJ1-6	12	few	TGTGCCAGCCGGGACAGCAATTCACCCCTCCACTTT	CASRDSNSPLHF
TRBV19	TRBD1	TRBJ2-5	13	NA	TGTGCCAGTAGTGTCGACAGGGCAGAGACCCAGTACTTC	CASSVDRAETQYF
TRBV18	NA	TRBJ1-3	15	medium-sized	TGTGCCAGCCACAATACCGGGACACATCGAAACACCATATATTTT	CASHNTGTHRNTIYF
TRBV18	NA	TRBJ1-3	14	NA	TGTGCCAGCAGGGACTCAAGCTCTGGAAACACCATATATTTT	CASRDSSSGNTIYF
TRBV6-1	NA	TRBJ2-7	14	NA	TGTGCCAGCAGCCTCGGGAGCGTATCCTACGAGCAGTACTTC	CASSLGSVSYEQYF